What follows are 10 T cell receptor beta chains derived from one specimen sequenced in a study of Graves' ophthalmopathy and Graves' hyperthyroidism. Amplification from RNA transcripts yielded the TCR beta CDR3 regions. An opening RT-PCR round employed HTBI primers and preceded a second-round multiplex PCR. TCRdb independently ran MiXCR on the multiplex PCR reads; one entry per CDR3 protein. The repertoire holds around 1,200,000 distinct CDR3 sequences, roughly two fifths seen once, with around 10% in the top ten. Sequencing input: peripheral blood or thyroid tissue (not recorded which). All receptors come from an adult man with Graves' hyperthyroidism.

The chain recombines TRBV20-1 with TRBJ2-6; D is ambiguous. The CDR3 consists of 14 residues. The V gene's germline CDR1 is DFQATT and CDR2 SNEGSKA (reference sequence). Between the trimmed V and J ends, which lost 0 bases and 1 base, there was a span of 4 bases. This CDR3 reads CSARDGSGANVLTF. DNA for the CDR3: TGCAGTGCTAGAGACGGGTCTGGGGCCAACGTCCTGACTTTC.

This clonotype came up many times. The V and J genes are TRBV7-2 and TRBJ1-2, with D perhaps matching TRBD1 (6 bases). CDR1 is SGHTA, CDR2 FQGNSA, per germline. V was trimmed by 4 bases and J by 7 bases, leaving 7 bases between them. The CDR3 has 11 amino acids. The CDR3 coding sequence is TGTGCCAGCAGCTCCAGGGGTGGCTACACCTTC. Its protein product is CASSSRGGYTF.

The sample holds many counts of this clonotype. The chain uses TRBV5-1 and TRBJ2-7; D remains unclear. The CDR3 totals 15 residues. The V and J ends lost 0 bases and 0 bases respectively, with 10 bases between them. CDR1 is SGHRS, CDR2 YFSETQ, per germline. The CDR3, as DNA: TGCGCCAGCAGCTTGGATCCGGGCAGCTCCTACGAGCAGTACTTC. It translates to CASSLDPGSSYEQYF.

In this sample, this clonotype turned up many times. This chain uses TRBV10-3 with TRBJ1-2; 9 bases align to TRBD1. The CDR3 spans 14 residues. Germline trimming cut 8 bases from V and 2 bases from J; bases unmatched to any gene: 6. Germline V gives CDR1 ENHRY, CDR2 SYGVKD. CDR3 DNA: TGTGCCATCTTACAGGGGGCCGCCAACTATGGCTACACCTTC. This gives the protein CAILQGAANYGYTF.

This clonotype has a count of ten or more. The V and J genes are TRBV25-1 and TRBJ2-2, with a possible D match to TRBD2 (6 bases). V was shortened by 1 base and J by 4 bases, with 10 bases between the two germline ends. The CDR3 runs 15 residues. The germline V gene has CDR1 MGHDK and CDR2 SYGVNS. CDR3 coding DNA: TGTGCCAGCAGTGAATTGGGCGGGATCACCGGGGAGCTGTTTTTT. As protein: CASSELGGITGELFF.

The CDR3 loop reads CASSTRDRGATEAFF. The CDR3 nucleotides are TGTGCCAGTAGTACCCGGGACAGGGGAGCAACTGAAGCTTTCTTT. This chain uses TRBV19 with TRBJ1-1, with 10 bases that match TRBD1. CDR3 length equals 15 residues. V gave up 4 bases and J gave up 5 bases; unmatched junction bases: 7. Germline loops: CDR1 LNHDA, CDR2 SQIVND (reference sequence).

The chain carries TRBV9 and TRBJ2-5; D may match TRBD1 or TRBD2 (5 bases each). Germline assignment: CDR1 SGDLS and CDR2 YYNGEE. The length of the CDR3 is 14 residues. V was cut by 4 bases and J by 3 bases, with 13 bases left in between. The CDR3 bases are TGTGCCAGCAGCCTTGGGACGGCAGAAGAGACCCAGTACTTC. It specifies CASSLGTAEETQYF.

The table lists this clonotype with many counts. This chain links TRBV7-3 with TRBJ2-7, with D maybe TRBD1 (7 bases). Deletions cut 4 bases from V and 7 bases from J, with 14 bases between. Germline V gene lookup returns CDR1 SGHTA and CDR2 FQGTGA. CDR3 length: 13 amino acids. The CDR3 is CASSSDRAGEQYF. The CDR3 DNA follows: TGTGCCAGCAGCTCAGACAGGGCGGGGGAGCAGTACTTC.

This clonotype appeared many times. The chain couples TRBV2 to TRBJ1-2; 7 bases are shared with TRBD1. The CDR3 is 14 residues long. Germline CDR1 reads SNHLY; CDR2 reads FYNNEI. V was clipped by 0 bases and J by 3 bases; unmatched bases: 1. CDR3 region: CASSEAGTDYGYTF. The DNA of the CDR3 is TGTGCCAGCAGTGAAGCGGGGACAGACTATGGCTACACCTTC. Full variable domain (rest looked up from reference TRBV2 and TRBJ1-2): EPEVTQTPSHQVTQMGQEVILRCVPISNHLYFYWYRQILGQKVEFLVSFYNNEISEKSEIFDDQFSVERPDGSNFTLKIRSTKLEDSAMYFCASSEAGTDYGYTFGSGTRLTVV.

V and J are TRBV11-2 and TRBJ2-7; D not certain. Trimming pared 5 bases from V and 3 bases from J, leaving 11 bases between. CDR1 is SGHAT and CDR2 is FQNNGV in the germline V gene. The CDR3 has 13 residues. CDR3 in amino acids: CASSPDPNYEQYF. CDR3 nucleotide sequence: TGTGCCAGCAGCCCTGACCCAAACTACGAGCAGTACTTC. Together with reference TRBV11-2 and TRBJ2-7, the CDR3 gives the full variable domain: EAGVAQSPRYKIIEKRQSVAFWCNPISGHATLYWYQQILGQGPKLLIQFQNNGVVDDSQLPKDRFSAERLKGVDSTLKIQPAKLEDSAVYLCASSPDPNYEQYFGPGTRLTVT.